The sequence of this T cell receptor (beta chain) was determined in a study of radiotherapy plus CTLA-4 blockade in lung cancer. Study at large: With over 25% of patients having disease control, objective responses were seen in approximately 18%.

The length of the CDR3 is 14 residues. CDR1 is MNHNY, CDR2 SVGAGI, per germline (reference sequence). V dropped 8 bases and J dropped 4 bases, with 15 bases sitting between them. Sequencing was performed with immunoSEQ multiplex PCR; in TCRdb, only in-frame clones are kept and a portion is missing. Of about 98,000 clones listed, roughly four fifths were seen once; the top ten hold around 3.7%. The study's findings and limits: Some TCR clones had been derived from tumors. These clones expanded in peripheral blood after radiotherapy plus ipilimumab.

Participants had chemo-refractory metastatic non-small-cell lung cancer and were treated with focal radiation plus ipilimumab CTLA-4 blockade. With regard to this clone: Its antigen is still unknown.

V usage is TRBV6-6 and J usage is TRBJ2-1; D unresolved. The sample in question was peripheral blood, obtained from a patient treated with radiotherapy plus ipilimumab. The sequence was obtained from a human donor with non-small cell lung cancer who had a partial response to radiotherapy plus ipilimumab. The CDR3 is CASGHHIKYNEQFF. The CDR3 DNA sequence: TGTGCCAGCGGTCACCACATAAAGTACAATGAGCAGTTCTTC.